The rows below give T cell receptor beta chains drawn from one sample of a study of cytomegalovirus exposure and HLA in healthy donors. Method: immunoSEQ multiplex PCR; TCRdb's copy keeps in-frame clones and lacks some. The sample holds around 190,000 clones. Sequences were obtained from PBMCs. Every receptor here comes from a woman aged 30 to 39 in good health and CMV-seropositive. The CDR3 runs from the conserved cysteine through the conserved F or W. Fields, in order: J gene, V gene, D gene, CDR3 protein, CDR3 DNA. The D gene is left open where the match is weak.

TRBJ2-5 | TRBV7-9 | TRBD2 | CASSWGGAGGRETQYF | TGTGCCAGCAGCTGGGGTGGAGCGGGAGGACGAGAGACCCAGTACTTC
TRBJ2-6 | TRBV7-7 | TRBD1 | CASSLEGGQGFSGANVLTF | TGTGCCAGCAGCCTCGAGGGGGGACAGGGCTTCTCTGGGGCCAACGTCCTGACTTTC
TRBJ1-1 | TRBV27 | . | CASSISGAINTEAFF | TGTGCCAGCAGTATATCAGGGGCGATAAACACTGAAGCTTTCTTT
TRBJ1-2 | TRBV2 | . | CASSEALPGDGGYTF | TGTGCCAGCAGTGAAGCGCTTCCAGGGGACGGAGGCTACACCTTC
TRBJ2-5 | TRBV2 | . | CASSPTRPGETQYF | TGTGCCAGCAGCCCCACAAGACCGGGGGAGACCCAGTACTTC
TRBJ2-1 | TRBV28 | TRBD2 | CASSPGGSLNNEQFF | TGTGCCAGCAGTCCCGGCGGGAGCCTTAACAATGAGCAGTTCTTC
TRBJ2-7 | TRBV19 | TRBD1 | CATSGGQGIYEQYF | TGTGCCACTTCGGGGGGACAGGGGATCTACGAGCAGTACTTC
TRBJ2-6 | TRBV6-6 | TRBD1 | CASIIRQGSGANVLTF | TGTGCCAGCATTATCAGACAGGGTTCTGGGGCCAACGTCCTGACTTTC
TRBJ1-1 | TRBV7-8 | . | CASGTRTLNTEAFF | TGTGCCAGCGGGACAAGAACCTTGAACACTGAAGCTTTCTTT
TRBJ2-3 | TRBV7-9 | . | CASSLSGTDTQYF | TGTGCCAGCAGCTTAAGCGGAACAGATACGCAGTATTTT
TRBJ1-2 | TRBV20-1 | . | CSAGLYGYTF | TGCAGTGCGGGCCTATATGGCTACACCTTC
TRBJ1-2 | TRBV6-5 | TRBD1 | CASSAPGQGGYTF | TGTGCCAGCAGTGCTCCGGGACAGGGAGGCTACACCTTC
TRBJ1-2 | TRBV4-3 | TRBD1 | CASSQGQGAYYGYTF | TGCGCCAGCAGCCAGGGACAGGGGGCATACTATGGCTACACCTTC
TRBJ2-2 | TRBV19 | TRBD1 | CASSRDRANTGELFF | TGTGCCAGTAGTCGGGACAGGGCGAACACCGGGGAGCTGTTTTTT
TRBJ1-1 | TRBV13 | . | CASSPVPGGNAEAFF | TGTGCCAGCAGCCCGGTCCCCGGCGGGAACGCTGAAGCTTTCTTT
TRBJ1-5 | TRBV5-1 | . | CASSFDGNYNQPQHF | TGCGCCAGCAGCTTTGACGGAAACTACAATCAGCCCCAGCATTTT
TRBJ1-1 | TRBV5-6 | . | CASSRNTEAFF | TGTGCCAGCAGCCGGAACACTGAAGCTTTCTTT
TRBJ2-1 | TRBV5-4 | TRBD1 | CASSLPGQIYNEQFF | TGTGCCAGCAGCTTACCGGGACAGATTTACAATGAGCAGTTCTTC
TRBJ2-1 | TRBV7-9 | TRBD2 | CASRTSELATLSYNEQFF | TGTGCCAGCAGGACCTCGGAACTAGCGACCCTCTCCTACAATGAGCAGTTCTTC
TRBJ2-3 | TRBV29-1 | . | CSVAVGQGHPDTQYF | TGCAGCGTTGCCGTGGGCCAGGGGCATCCAGATACGCAGTATTTT
TRBJ1-5 | TRBV4-1 | . | CASSLLSTGGFNQPQHF | TGCGCCAGCAGCCTTCTTTCGACAGGAGGATTCAATCAGCCCCAGCATTTT
TRBJ2-7 | TRBV4-3 | . | CASSQEGWSEQYF | TGCGCCAGCAGCCAAGAAGGTTGGAGCGAGCAGTACTTC
TRBJ1-2 | TRBV7-8 | . | CASSPGEGRFYGYTF | TGTGCCAGCAGCCCCGGGGAGGGACGATTCTATGGCTACACCTTC
TRBJ1-5 | TRBV7-2 | . | CASSKRVHDNQPQHF | TGTGCCAGCAGTAAACGGGTCCATGACAATCAGCCCCAGCATTTT
TRBJ1-3 | TRBV4-1 | . | CASREQAASGNTIYF | TGCGCCAGCAGAGAACAGGCCGCATCTGGAAACACCATATATTTT
TRBJ2-3 | TRBV4-3 | . | CASSPMTSTDTQYF | TGCGCCAGCAGCCCTATGACTAGCACAGATACGCAGTATTTT
TRBJ2-7 | TRBV20-1 | . | CSARVVSEQYF | TGCAGTGCTAGAGTAGTGTCCGAGCAGTACTTC
TRBJ2-7 | TRBV6-5 | . | CASTSGSYEQYF | TGTGCCAGCACGTCGGGTTCCTACGAGCAGTACTTC
TRBJ2-7 | TRBV5-1 | TRBD2 | CASSLPPSTSGRHYEQYF | TGCGCCAGCAGCTTGCCCCCAAGCACTAGCGGGAGGCACTACGAGCAGTACTTC
TRBJ2-6 | TRBV9 | . | CASSVGGAGANVLTF | TGTGCCAGCAGCGTAGGCGGGGCTGGGGCCAACGTCCTGACTTTC
TRBJ2-2 | TRBV7-8 | TRBD2 | CASSFKRESGTGELFF | TGTGCCAGCAGCTTCAAGCGGGAGTCGGGCACCGGGGAGCTGTTTTTT
TRBJ1-1 | TRBV5-6 | TRBD1 | CASSTGGSTEAFF | TGTGCCAGCAGTACAGGGGGGTCCACTGAAGCTTTCTTT